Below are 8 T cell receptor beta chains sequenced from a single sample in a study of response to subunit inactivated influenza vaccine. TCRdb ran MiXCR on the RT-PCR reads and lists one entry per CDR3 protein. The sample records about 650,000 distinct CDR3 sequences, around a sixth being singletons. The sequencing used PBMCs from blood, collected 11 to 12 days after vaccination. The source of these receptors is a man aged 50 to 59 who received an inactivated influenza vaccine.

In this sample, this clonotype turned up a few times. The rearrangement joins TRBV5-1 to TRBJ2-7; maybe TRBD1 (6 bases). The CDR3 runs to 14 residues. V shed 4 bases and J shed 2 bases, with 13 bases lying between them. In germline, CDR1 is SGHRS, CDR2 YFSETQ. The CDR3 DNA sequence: TGCGCCAGCAGCGTGTCGCAGGGGACCTACGAGCAGTACTTC. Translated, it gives CASSVSQGTYEQYF.

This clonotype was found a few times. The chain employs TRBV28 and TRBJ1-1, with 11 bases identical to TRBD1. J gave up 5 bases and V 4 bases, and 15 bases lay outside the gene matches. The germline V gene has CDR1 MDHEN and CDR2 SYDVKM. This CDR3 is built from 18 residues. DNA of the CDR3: TGTGCCAGCAGTTCCGTAGCGTATCGGGACAGGGGGAGGACTGAAGCTTTCTTT. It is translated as CASSSVAYRDRGRTEAFF.

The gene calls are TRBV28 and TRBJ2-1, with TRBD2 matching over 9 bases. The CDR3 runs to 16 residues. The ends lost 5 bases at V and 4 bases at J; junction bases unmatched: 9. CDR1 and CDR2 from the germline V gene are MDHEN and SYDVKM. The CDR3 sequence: CASSGVSGGTYNEQFF. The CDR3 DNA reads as TGTGCCAGCAGTGGAGTAAGCGGGGGGACGTACAATGAGCAGTTCTTC.

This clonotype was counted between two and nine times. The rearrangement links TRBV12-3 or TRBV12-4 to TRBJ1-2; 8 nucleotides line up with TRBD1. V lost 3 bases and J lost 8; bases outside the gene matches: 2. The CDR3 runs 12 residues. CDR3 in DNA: TGTGCCAGCAGTTTCAGGGGGCAAGGCTACACCTTC. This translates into CASSFRGQGYTF.

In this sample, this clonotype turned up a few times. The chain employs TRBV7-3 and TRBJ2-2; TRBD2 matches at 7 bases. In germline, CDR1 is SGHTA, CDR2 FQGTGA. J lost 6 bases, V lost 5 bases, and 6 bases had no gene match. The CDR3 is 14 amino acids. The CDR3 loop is CASSPTSGAGELFF. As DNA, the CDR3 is TGTGCCAGCAGCCCCACGAGCGGGGCCGGGGAGCTGTTTTTT.

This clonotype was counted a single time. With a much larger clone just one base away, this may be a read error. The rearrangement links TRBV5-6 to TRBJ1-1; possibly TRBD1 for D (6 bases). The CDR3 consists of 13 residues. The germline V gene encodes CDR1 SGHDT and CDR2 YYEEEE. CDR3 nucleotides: TGTGCCAGCAGCCCAAGGGGGGTCACTGAAGCTTCCTTT. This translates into CASSPRGVTEASF.

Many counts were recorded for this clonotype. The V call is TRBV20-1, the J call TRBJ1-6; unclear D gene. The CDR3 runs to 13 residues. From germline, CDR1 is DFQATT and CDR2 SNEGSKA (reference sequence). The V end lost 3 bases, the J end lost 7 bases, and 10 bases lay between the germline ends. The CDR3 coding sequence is TGCAGTGCTAGTGGGAGAGGGAATTCACCCCTCCACTTT. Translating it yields CSASGRGNSPLHF.

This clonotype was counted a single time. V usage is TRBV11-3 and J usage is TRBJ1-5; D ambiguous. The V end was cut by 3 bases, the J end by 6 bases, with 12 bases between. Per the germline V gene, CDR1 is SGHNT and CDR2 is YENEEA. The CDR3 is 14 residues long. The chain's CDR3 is CASSFGRTCQPQHF. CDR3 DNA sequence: TGTGCCAGCAGCTTTGGGCGGACTTGTCAGCCCCAGCATTTT.